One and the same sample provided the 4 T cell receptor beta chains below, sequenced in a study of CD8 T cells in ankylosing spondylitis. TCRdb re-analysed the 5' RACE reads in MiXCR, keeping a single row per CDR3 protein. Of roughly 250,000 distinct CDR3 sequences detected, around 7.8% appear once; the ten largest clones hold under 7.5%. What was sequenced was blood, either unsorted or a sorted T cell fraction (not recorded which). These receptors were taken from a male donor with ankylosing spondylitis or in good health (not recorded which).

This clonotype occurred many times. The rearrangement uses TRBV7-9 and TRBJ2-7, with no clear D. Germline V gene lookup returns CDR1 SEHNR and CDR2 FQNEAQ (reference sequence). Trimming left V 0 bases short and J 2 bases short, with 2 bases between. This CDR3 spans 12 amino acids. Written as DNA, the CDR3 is TGTGCCAGCAGCTTAGCCACCTACGAGCAGTACTTC. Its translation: CASSLATYEQYF.

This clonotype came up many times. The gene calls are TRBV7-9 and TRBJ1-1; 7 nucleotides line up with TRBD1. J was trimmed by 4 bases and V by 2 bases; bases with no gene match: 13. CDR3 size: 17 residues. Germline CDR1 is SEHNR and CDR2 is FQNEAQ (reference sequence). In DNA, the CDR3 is TGTGCCAGCAGCTTATTTAAGTTTTCCGAGGGGGCCACTGAAGCTTTCTTT. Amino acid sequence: CASSLFKFSEGATEAFF. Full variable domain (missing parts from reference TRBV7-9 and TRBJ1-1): DTGVSQNPRHKITKRGQNVTFRCDPISEHNRLYWYRQTLGQGPEFLTYFQNEAQLEKSRLLSDRFSAERPKGSFSTLEIQRTEQGDSAMYLCASSLFKFSEGATEAFFGQGTRLTVV.

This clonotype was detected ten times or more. CDR3 region: CASSLTGRGAYNEQFF. Written as DNA, the CDR3 is TGTGCCAGCAGCTTAACCGGACGGGGGGCTTACAATGAGCAGTTCTTC. The chain recombines TRBV7-9 with TRBJ2-1, with a weak D call TRBD2 (7 bases). V was cut by 2 bases and J by 4 bases, with 15 bases left in between. Per germline, CDR1 SEHNR and CDR2 FQNEAQ (reference sequence). The CDR3 runs 16 residues.

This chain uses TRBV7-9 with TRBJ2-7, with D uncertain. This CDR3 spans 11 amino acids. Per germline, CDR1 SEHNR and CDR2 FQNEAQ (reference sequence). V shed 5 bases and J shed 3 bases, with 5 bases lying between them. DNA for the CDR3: TGTGCCAGCAGCCCGATCTACGAGCAGTACTTC. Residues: CASSPIYEQYF.